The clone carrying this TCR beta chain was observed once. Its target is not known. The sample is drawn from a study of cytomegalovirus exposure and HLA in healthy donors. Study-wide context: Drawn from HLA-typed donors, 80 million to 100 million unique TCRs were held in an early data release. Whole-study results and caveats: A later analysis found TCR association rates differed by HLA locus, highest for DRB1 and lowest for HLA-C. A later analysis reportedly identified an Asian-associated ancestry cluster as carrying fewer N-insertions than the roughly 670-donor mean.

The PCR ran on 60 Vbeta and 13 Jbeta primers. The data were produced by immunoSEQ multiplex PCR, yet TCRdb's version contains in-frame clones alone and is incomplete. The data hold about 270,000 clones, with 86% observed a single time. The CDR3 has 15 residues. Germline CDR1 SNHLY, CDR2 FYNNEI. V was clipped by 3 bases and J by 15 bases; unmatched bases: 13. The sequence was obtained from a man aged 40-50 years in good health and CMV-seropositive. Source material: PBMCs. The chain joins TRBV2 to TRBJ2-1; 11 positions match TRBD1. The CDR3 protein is CASSDQDRGPLIGFF. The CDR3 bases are TGTGCCAGCAGTGATCAGGACAGGGGGCCCTTAATCGGGTTCTTC.